The present T cell receptor beta chain was sequenced within a study of T-cell memory formation after mild COVID-19. Whole-study results and caveats: CM and EM subsets held most contracting CD4+ clones; EMRA held CD8+ ones.

TCRdb reprocessed the 5' RACE reads via MiXCR and lists one record per CDR3 protein. The table shows about 400,000 distinct CDR3 sequences, with about a sixth occurring only once. In this sample, this clonotype turned up many times. Its antigen is currently unknown. V lost 5 bases to trimming and J lost 0 bases, with 8 bases between them. This CDR3 comprises 13 residues. Germline values: CDR1 SGHNT, CDR2 YYREEE (reference sequence). The rearrangement links TRBV5-4 to TRBJ2-5; D uncertain. Sequenced material: PBMCs or a T cell subset sorted from them (not recorded which). The origin of this receptor is a man aged 18-30 years who had mild COVID-19 (a few samples of this study predate the infection). Cell type and time point are not known. CDR3 in DNA: TGTGCCAGCAGTCAGGAAGACCAAGAGACCCAGTACTTC. It specifies CASSQEDQETQYF.